These 29 T cell receptor beta chains originate from one sample sequenced in a study of shared clonotypes between healthy human individuals. The protocol was immunoSEQ multiplex PCR, while the TCRdb copy is restricted to in-frame clones and leaves out a portion. The sample lists approximately 350,000 clones, about 74% seen once, with about 9.4% in the top ten. Sequences were obtained from memory CD4+ T cells sorted from blood. The subset was: CD45RA-negative fraction. The source is a man aged 25-45 years in good health.

The chain combines TRBV5-1 with TRBJ2-2, with D perhaps TRBD1 or TRBD2 (6 bases each). In germline, CDR1 is SGHRS, CDR2 YFSETQ. V shed 1 base and J shed 4 bases, with 11 bases lying between them. The CDR3 contains 15 residues. The CDR3 DNA reads as TGCGCCAGCAGCTTGACGGGGGCGGGCACCGGGGAGCTGTTTTTT. Translated: CASSLTGAGTGELFF.

The chain carries TRBV5-1 and TRBJ1-3; D remains unclear. The CDR3 is made up of 16 amino acids. V lost 3 bases and J 0 bases, leaving 13 bases between the germline ends. Per germline, CDR1 SGHRS and CDR2 YFSETQ. The CDR3 protein is CASSWADTSSGNTIYF. CDR3 bases: TGCGCCAGCAGCTGGGCAGACACTTCCTCTGGAAACACCATATATTTT.

The chain combines TRBV11-3 with TRBJ2-1; 7 bases are a match to TRBD2. The J segment lost 7 bases and the V segment lost 5 bases, leaving 11 bases of the junction unmatched. CDR1 is SGHNT and CDR2 is YENEEA in the germline V gene. This CDR3 region has 15 residues. DNA for the CDR3: TGTGCCAGCAGCCCAACGGCTAGCGGACGGAATGAGCAGTTCTTC. Translation gives CASSPTASGRNEQFF.

This clone was seen a few times. The V gene is TRBV5-4, the J gene TRBJ2-3, with TRBD2 identical over 12 bases. Germline CDR1 SGHNT, CDR2 YYREEE (reference sequence). The ends lost 5 bases at V and 0 bases at J; junction bases unmatched: 7. This CDR3 has 17 residues. The CDR3 protein is CASSLAGGPGSTDTQYF. The CDR3 coding sequence is TGTGCCAGCAGTCTAGCGGGAGGGCCTGGTAGCACAGATACGCAGTATTTT.

The chain links TRBV28 to TRBJ2-7, with TRBD1 matching 7 bases. The CDR3 loop spans 14 amino acids. Per germline, CDR1 MDHEN and CDR2 SYDVKM. With 0 bases clipped from V and 1 base from J, the junction kept 0 bases outside the gene matches. Written as DNA, the CDR3 is TGTGCCAGCAGTTTATGGGACAGGTCCTACGAGCAGTACTTC. Its protein is CASSLWDRSYEQYF.

The rearrangement links TRBV27 to TRBJ2-6; D is possibly TRBD1 (6 bases). Trimming pared 6 bases from V and 0 bases from J, leaving 6 bases between. Germline V gives CDR1 MNHEY, CDR2 SMNVEV (reference sequence). The CDR3 loop spans 14 amino acids. The CDR3 DNA sequence: TGTGCCAGCAGAGGGGGCTCTGGGGCCAACGTCCTGACTTTC. It translates to CASRGGSGANVLTF.

The chain is built from TRBV6-6 and TRBJ1-1; D is perhaps TRBD1 (6 bases). Trimming took 3 bases from V and 6 from J, leaving 14 bases between them. CDR3 size: 14 residues. Germline CDR1 reads MNHNY; CDR2 reads SVGAGI (reference sequence). For the CDR3, the DNA is TGTGCCAGCAGTTATAGGGGGGGGAGTCCTGAAGCTTTCTTT. It is translated as CASSYRGGSPEAFF.

The chain uses TRBV11-2 and TRBJ2-1, with TRBD1 matching 7 bases. CDR3 length: 19 amino acids. V gave up 2 bases and J gave up 5 bases; unmatched junction bases: 18. CDR1 and CDR2 from the germline V gene are SGHAT and FQNNGV. This CDR3 is CASSLRPPGQSRLDNEQFF. The CDR3 bases are TGTGCCAGCAGCTTAAGGCCCCCGGGACAGTCCAGGCTAGACAATGAGCAGTTCTTC.

The chain is built from TRBV5-4 and TRBJ2-2; 14 bases agree with TRBD2. V shed 1 base and J 6 bases; nucleotides not matched to a gene: 2. This CDR3 spans 16 amino acids. Germline V lookup: CDR1 SGHNT, CDR2 YYREEE (reference sequence). The CDR3 spells CASSLRLAGGPGELFF. The CDR3 DNA is TGTGCCAGCAGCTTGAGACTAGCGGGAGGGCCCGGGGAGCTGTTTTTT.

The V gene is TRBV2, the J gene TRBJ1-1; perhaps TRBD1 as D (6 bases). CDR3 length: 18 amino acids. Trimming removed 11 bases from V and 0 bases from J, with 28 bases in between. Looked up from germline, CDR1 is SNHLY and CDR2 is FYNNEI. For the CDR3, the DNA is TGTGCCGGCGCTGGGGGCGAGCCTTTGCGGCACATGAACACTGAAGCTTTCTTT. Its translation: CAGAGGEPLRHMNTEAFF.

This clone has more than one count but fewer than ten. The V and J genes are TRBV4-1 and TRBJ2-5, with D hard to call. The CDR3 is made up of 13 amino acids. Trimming took off 3 bases at V and 5 bases at J, with 10 bases between the two ends. Looked up from germline, CDR1 is MGHRA and CDR2 is YSYEKL. The CDR3 DNA is TGCGCCAGCAGCCAGGTACTACCGGAGACCCAGTACTTC. It translates to CASSQVLPETQYF.

Only a few counts were recorded for this clone. The V gene is TRBV9, the J gene TRBJ2-1; 8 bases are shared with TRBD2. Looked up from germline, CDR1 is SGDLS and CDR2 is YYNGEE. J was trimmed by 6 bases and V by 2 bases; bases with no gene match: 10. The CDR3 extends over 16 amino acids. The CDR3, as DNA: TGTGCCAGCAGCGTTTCAGCGGGAGTAAAGTCCAATGAGCAGTTCTTC. Its protein is CASSVSAGVKSNEQFF.

The chain has TRBV27 and TRBJ2-7, with TRBD1 matching 12 bases. V shed 5 bases and J 4 bases; nucleotides not matched to a gene: 6. CDR3 size: 15 residues. Per germline, CDR1 MNHEY and CDR2 SMNVEV (reference sequence). CDR3 DNA: TGTGCCAGCAGTGTGGGACAGGGGGCCACATACGAGCAGTACTTC. Its translation: CASSVGQGATYEQYF.

The chain uses TRBV7-3 and TRBJ2-3, with D perhaps matching TRBD1 (6 bases). The V end lost 4 bases, the J end lost 6 bases, and 17 bases lay between the germline ends. CDR1 and CDR2 from the germline V gene are SGHTA and FQGTGA. The length of the CDR3 is 15 residues. The CDR3 nucleotides are TGTGCCAGCAGCTCTAAACCACAGGGTTCCGATACGCAGTATTTT. Translated: CASSSKPQGSDTQYF.

The V call is TRBV6-5, the J call TRBJ2-2, with TRBD1 identical over 12 bases. Trimming at V came to 11 bases and at J to 0 bases, leaving 1 base not matched to a gene. Germline V gene lookup returns CDR1 MNHEY and CDR2 SVGAGI. The length of the CDR3 is 14 residues. CDR3 DNA sequence: TGTGCCGGGACAGGGGGCGCGAACACCGGGGAGCTGTTTTTT. It encodes CAGTGGANTGELFF.

The CDR3 sequence is CASSSTGGGDTQYF. For the CDR3, the DNA is TGTGCCAGCTCGTCGACAGGGGGCGGGGATACGCAGTATTTT. The rearrangement joins TRBV18 to TRBJ2-3, with TRBD1 matching over 10 bases. The CDR3 runs 14 residues. Germline V gene data show CDR1 as KGHSH and CDR2 as LQKENI. The V and J ends lost 6 bases and 6 bases, in that order; junction bases with no gene match: 6.

The chain joins TRBV28 to TRBJ1-5; a possible D gene is TRBD1 (6 bases). Trimming removed 8 bases from V and 5 bases from J, with 19 bases in between. CDR1 is MDHEN and CDR2 is SYDVKM in the germline V gene. The CDR3 extends over 15 amino acids. CDR3 region: CASCGSGGRDQPQHF. CDR3 sequence (DNA): TGTGCCAGCTGCGGTTCGGGGGGCAGAGATCAGCCCCAGCATTTT.

This chain links TRBV19 with TRBJ2-7; D gene uncertain. The length of the CDR3 is 14 residues. From germline, CDR1 is LNHDA and CDR2 SQIVND (reference sequence). Between the trimmed V and J ends, which lost 7 bases and 2 bases, there was a span of 15 bases. The CDR3 coding sequence is TGTGCCAGTACCCTAACGGGCACCACCTACGAGCAGTACTTC. This translates into CASTLTGTTYEQYF.

V gene TRBV6-5 combines with J gene TRBJ2-3; no clear D. Trimming stripped 6 bases from V and 5 bases from J, with 6 bases between. In germline, CDR1 is MNHEY, CDR2 SVGAGI. This CDR3 is 11 amino acids long. The CDR3 sequence is CASRLQDTQYF. In DNA, the CDR3 is TGTGCCAGCAGACTGCAAGATACGCAGTATTTT.

In its sample, this clone was seen many times. The chain employs TRBV25-1 and TRBJ2-7; possibly TRBD2 for D (6 bases). Germline values: CDR1 MGHDK, CDR2 SYGVNS. V gave up 6 bases and J gave up 6 bases, with 15 bases separating them. The CDR3 length is 13 residues. CDR3 DNA: TGTGCCAGCAGCCCAAGGAGGGGATCCGAGCAGTACTTC. Amino acids: CASSPRRGSEQYF.

This clone showed up just a few times. J is TRBJ1-1 and V is TRBV28, with D possibly matching TRBD1 (6 bases). The CDR3 is 13 residues long. The germline V and J ends were trimmed by 6 bases and 7 bases, with 15 bases remaining between them. CDR1 MDHEN and CDR2 SYDVKM come from the germline V gene. The CDR3, as DNA: TGTGCCAGCAGACAGTGGATAGGGGGTGAAGCTTTCTTT. Translating it yields CASRQWIGGEAFF.

The chain joins TRBV5-6 to TRBJ1-3, with 8 bases aligning to TRBD1. Trimming took 4 bases from V and 1 from J; bases not matched to a gene: 13. CDR3 length equals 18 residues. Germline CDR1 is SGHDT and CDR2 is YYEEEE. CDR3 nucleotides: TGTGCCAGCAGCATCCAAGGACAGGGACTGTATTCTGGAAACACCATATATTTT. Its translation: CASSIQGQGLYSGNTIYF.

The chain uses TRBV5-1 and TRBJ1-1; weak D call: TRBD1 (5 bases). The CDR3 loop spans 13 amino acids. Trimming pared 0 bases from V and 5 bases from J, leaving 8 bases between. From germline, CDR1 is SGHRS and CDR2 YFSETQ. The CDR3 bases are TGCGCCAGCAGCTTGGTGGGGGAAACTGAAGCTTTCTTT. Its protein product is CASSLVGETEAFF.

The genes are TRBV11-2 and TRBJ2-1, with TRBD1 as a possible D gene (6 bases). V was shortened by 7 bases and J by 13 bases, with 20 bases between the two germline ends. The CDR3 spans 13 residues. The germline CDR1 and CDR2 sequences are SGHAT and FQNNGV. CDR3 sequence: CASTTERGGGQFF. In DNA, the CDR3 is TGTGCCAGCACTACAGAGAGAGGGGGTGGTCAGTTCTTC.

The chain combines TRBV7-8 with TRBJ2-1; D is tentatively TRBD1 or TRBD2 (5 bases each). Trimming left V 1 base short and J 8 bases short, with 6 bases between. The CDR3 spans 12 residues. Germline loops: CDR1 SGHVS, CDR2 FQNEAQ. The CDR3 sequence is CASSLGGDEQFF. CDR3 sequence (DNA): TGTGCCAGCAGCTTAGGAGGGGATGAGCAGTTCTTC.

V is TRBV5-6 and J is TRBJ1-4; TRBD1 might be the D (6 bases). Deletions cut 1 base from V and 2 bases from J, with 9 bases between. Germline CDR1 reads SGHDT; CDR2 reads YYEEEE. There are 15 residues in the CDR3. For the CDR3, the DNA is TGTGCCAGCAGCTTGACAGGGAAGACTAATGAAAAACTGTTTTTT. Protein sequence: CASSLTGKTNEKLFF.

The rearrangement uses TRBV28 and TRBJ1-5; D not certain. The CDR3 runs to 16 residues. V lost 5 bases and J lost 4, with 18 bases in between. Germline CDR1 reads MDHEN; CDR2 reads SYDVKM. CDR3 region: CASSPRQAAANQPQHF. As DNA, the CDR3 is TGTGCCAGCAGTCCGCGTCAGGCGGCAGCTAATCAGCCCCAGCATTTT.

The V call is TRBV19, the J call TRBJ1-4; a weak D match, TRBD1 (6 bases). Germline loops: CDR1 LNHDA, CDR2 SQIVND (reference sequence). The CDR3 runs 16 residues. With 6 bases removed from V and 7 bases from J, the gap between germline ends came to 21 bases. This CDR3 reads CASSFGLRGGREKLFF. Written as DNA, the CDR3 is TGTGCCAGTAGCTTCGGACTCCGCGGGGGGCGTGAAAAACTGTTTTTT.

The chain carries TRBV28 and TRBJ1-2; 11 bases are a match to TRBD1. The CDR3 loop spans 15 amino acids. V lost 5 bases to trimming and J lost 6 bases; unmatched junction nucleotides: 8. The V gene's germline CDR1 is MDHEN and CDR2 SYDVKM. The CDR3 loop is CASSLPGQGVNGYTF. The CDR3 region has the DNA TGTGCCAGCAGTCTACCGGGACAGGGGGTCAATGGCTACACCTTC.